This T cell receptor (beta chain) was identified during a study of cytomegalovirus exposure and HLA in healthy donors. The CDR3 is made up of 16 amino acids. CDR1 is SGDLS and CDR2 is YYNGEE in the germline V gene. V shed 1 base and J 4 bases; nucleotides not matched to a gene: 7. This clone was observed a single time. The PCR employed 60 Vbeta primers together with 13 Jbeta primers. Data came from immunoSEQ multiplex PCR; TCRdb stores just in-frame clones and leaves some out. The sample consists of approximately 120,000 clones, 83% of them appearing once. The chain has TRBV9 and TRBJ2-3, with 9 bases fitting TRBD2. This receptor was identified in a man aged 18 to 29 in good health and CMV-seropositive. Sequences were obtained from PBMCs. CDR3 sequence reads: CASSVSGGGAADTQYF. CDR3 coding DNA: TGTGCCAGCAGCGTATCGGGCGGGGGGGCAGCAGATACGCAGTATTTT.